Following are 25 T cell receptor beta chains from one sample sequenced in a study of shared clonotypes between healthy human individuals. This table comes from immunoSEQ multiplex PCR, and its TCRdb copy is limited to in-frame clones, with some not included. Among approximately 2.1 million clones listed, approximately 93% were seen once. Sequencing was performed on naive CD4+ T cells from PBMCs. Subset reported: CD45RA+ positively selected. The source of these receptors is a man aged 18 to 30 in good health. Some clones in this sample may be carry-over from other donors' samples.

The rearrangement uses TRBV18 and TRBJ2-3; TRBD2 agrees at 10 bases. CDR1 is KGHSH, CDR2 LQKENI, per germline. The CDR3 sequence is 16 residues long. V lost 0 bases and J lost 5; bases outside the gene matches: 5. The DNA of the CDR3 is TGTGCCAGCTCACCACCGTCTAGCGGGAGAGGAGATACGCAGTATTTT. Residues: CASSPPSSGRGDTQYF.

V and J are TRBV15 and TRBJ2-1, with TRBD1 identical over 7 bases. The CDR3 is 14 residues long. Trimming at V came to 5 bases and at J to 2 bases, leaving 3 bases not matched to a gene. Germline loops: CDR1 LNHNV, CDR2 YYDKDF (reference sequence). This CDR3 is CATSRRGTYNEQFF. CDR3 in DNA: TGTGCCACCAGCCGCAGGGGGACCTACAATGAGCAGTTCTTC.

V is TRBV5-1 and J is TRBJ2-7, with D uncertain. This CDR3 has 15 amino acids. Looked up from germline, CDR1 is SGHRS and CDR2 is YFSETQ. V lost 0 bases to trimming and J lost 2 bases, with 12 bases between them. The CDR3 DNA reads TGCGCCAGCAGCTTGGGACTCAACACGCCCTACGAGCAGTACTTC. This codes for CASSLGLNTPYEQYF.

With regard to this clone: Distinct nucleotide sequences in the sample also encode this CDR3. This sequence joins TRBV19 and TRBJ2-7; tentative D call: TRBD2 (6 bases). The germline V gene has CDR1 LNHDA and CDR2 SQIVND (reference sequence). The V gene lost 3 bases and the J gene lost 0 bases, with 12 bases spanning the gap. CDR3 length equals 15 residues. CDR3 residues: CASSIFRGSSYEQYF. CDR3 nucleotides: TGTGCCAGTAGTATCTTCCGGGGGTCCTCCTACGAGCAGTACTTC.

The chain uses TRBV4-2 and TRBJ1-1, with D tentatively TRBD1 (5 bases). Per the germline V gene, CDR1 is LGHNA and CDR2 is YNFKEQ. The V and J ends lost 3 bases and 0 bases respectively, with 14 bases between them. The CDR3 has 16 amino acids. This CDR3 is CASSQGRGDLNTEAFF. As DNA, the CDR3 is TGTGCCAGCAGCCAGGGCCGGGGGGACCTGAACACTGAAGCTTTCTTT.

This chain links TRBV4-3 with TRBJ2-3, with TRBD1 as a possible D gene (5 bases). This CDR3 is 18 amino acids long. CDR1 and CDR2 (germline): LGHNA, YSLEER. The V end lost 1 base, the J end lost 4 bases, and 21 bases lay between the germline ends. CDR3 loop: CASSQVAFAGKEPDTQYF. The CDR3 DNA is TGCGCCAGCAGCCAAGTAGCTTTTGCAGGGAAAGAGCCAGATACGCAGTATTTT.

The chain uses TRBV5-4 and TRBJ1-5; a weak D match, TRBD1 (6 bases). Trimming stripped 0 bases from V and 4 bases from J, with 14 bases between. Germline V gives CDR1 SGHNT, CDR2 YYREEE (reference sequence). The CDR3 sequence is 16 residues long. The CDR3 protein is CASSLGSPGDNQPQHF. The CDR3 DNA sequence: TGTGCCAGCAGCTTGGGCTCTCCAGGGGATAATCAGCCCCAGCATTTT.

The chain joins TRBV6-6 to TRBJ1-2, with a weak D call TRBD1 (5 bases). Germline loops: CDR1 MNHNY, CDR2 SVGAGI (reference sequence). V was cut by 0 bases and J by 4 bases, with 15 bases left in between. The CDR3 is 16 amino acids. CDR3 sequence: CASSYSGQGGSYGYTF. In DNA form, the CDR3 reads TGTGCCAGCAGTTACTCGGGGCAGGGTGGGAGCTATGGCTACACCTTC.

The chain employs TRBV11-1 and TRBJ2-7, with 9 bases fitting TRBD2. Germline assignment: CDR1 SGHAT and CDR2 FQDESV (reference sequence). The CDR3 totals 15 residues. V gave up 5 bases and J gave up 9 bases; unmatched junction bases: 14. This CDR3 is CASSTERALAGPQYF. In DNA, the CDR3 is TGTGCCAGCAGCACCGAAAGAGCCCTAGCGGGACCGCAGTACTTC.

This rearrangement joins TRBV5-5 to TRBJ1-1; D uncertain. The V end was cut by 4 bases, the J end by 3 bases, with 16 bases between. The CDR3 is made up of 15 amino acids. The germline gives CDR1 SGHKS, CDR2 YYEKEE (reference sequence). CDR3 bases: TGTGCCAGCAGCCCTAAGGTGGGGAGCCACACTGAAGCTTTCTTT. This gives the protein CASSPKVGSHTEAFF.

The rearrangement uses TRBV11-2 and TRBJ2-4; D is possibly TRBD1 (6 bases). Germline CDR1 reads SGHAT; CDR2 reads FQNNGV. V was trimmed by 5 bases and J by 9 bases, leaving 20 bases between them. The CDR3 is 15 amino acids. CDR3 in amino acids: CASSENDRSGTIQYF. CDR3 nucleotide sequence: TGTGCCAGCAGCGAAAATGACAGGTCGGGTACCATTCAGTACTTC.

V gene TRBV29-1 combines with J gene TRBJ1-5, with no clear D. The V end was cut by 7 bases, the J end by 4 bases, with 11 bases between. CDR1 is SQVTM and CDR2 is ANQGSEA in the germline V gene. CDR3 length: 12 amino acids. Written as DNA, the CDR3 is TGCAGCGCCGGACTGGCGAATCAGCCCCAGCATTTT. It specifies CSAGLANQPQHF.

The chain combines TRBV5-5 with TRBJ2-7, with a weak D call TRBD1 (6 bases). V was clipped by 0 bases and J by 3 bases, with 10 bases between them. CDR1 SGHKS and CDR2 YYEKEE come from the germline V gene (reference sequence). The CDR3 spans 14 residues. CDR3 sequence reads: CASSLGVRGYEQYF. The CDR3, as DNA: TGTGCCAGCAGCTTGGGGGTCAGGGGCTACGAGCAGTACTTC.

The chain employs TRBV23-1 and TRBJ1-1, with TRBD1 matching over 7 bases. TRBV23-1 is treated as an ORF (open reading frame) with a function not yet certain. The CDR3 is 12 residues long. The CDR3 sequence: CVTPRGKGEAFF. The CDR3 DNA follows: TGCGTAACACCCAGGGGGAAAGGAGAAGCTTTCTTT.

Here the CDR3 reads CASSTRTSGSGEQYF. CDR3 coding DNA: TGTGCCAGCAGTACCCGGACTAGCGGGAGCGGCGAGCAGTACTTC. The chain joins TRBV28 to TRBJ2-7; 13 nucleotides match TRBD2. In germline, CDR1 is MDHEN, CDR2 SYDVKM. The CDR3 loop spans 15 amino acids. With V trimmed by 5 bases and J by 6 bases, 7 bases remained unmatched.

This clone turned up a few times. Other DNA sequences in this sample translate to the same CDR3. The J gene is TRBJ2-2, the V gene TRBV11-2; D is perhaps TRBD2 (6 bases). Trimming cost V 1 base and J 6 bases, with 6 bases left between them. CDR3 size: 13 residues. Germline V gene sequence: CDR1 SGHAT, CDR2 FQNNGV. CDR3 protein: CASSLGGAGELFF. CDR3 DNA sequence: TGTGCCAGCAGCTTAGGCGGGGCCGGGGAGCTGTTTTTT.

V is TRBV12-5 and J is TRBJ2-1; D ambiguous. Germline lookup yields CDR1 LGHNT and CDR2 FRNRAP. The CDR3 length is 13 residues. Trimming cost V 5 bases and J 9 bases, with 14 bases left between them. Here the CDR3 reads CASGENKRGEQFF. In DNA form, the CDR3 reads TGTGCTAGTGGTGAAAACAAGCGTGGTGAGCAGTTCTTC.

This chain uses TRBV6-5 with TRBJ2-1; possibly TRBD2 for D (6 bases). CDR3 length: 14 amino acids. Germline loops: CDR1 MNHEY, CDR2 SVGAGI. Trimming stripped 2 bases from V and 8 bases from J, with 13 bases between. In DNA form, the CDR3 reads TGTGCCAGCAGTTACGGCGGAGGGTCGTATGAGCAGTTCTTC. This translates into CASSYGGGSYEQFF.

The chain carries TRBV11-2 and TRBJ1-2; unclear D gene. The CDR3 is made up of 15 amino acids. V lost 0 bases and J lost 4, with 12 bases in between. Looked up from germline, CDR1 is SGHAT and CDR2 is FQNNGV. The CDR3 nucleotides read TGTGCCAGCAGCTTAGAGGCCAATGCGGGCTATGGCTACACCTTC. Its protein product is CASSLEANAGYGYTF.

The V call is TRBV11-2, the J call TRBJ2-3; TRBD2 is a possible D gene (5 bases). With 2 bases removed from V and 7 bases from J, the gap between germline ends came to 13 bases. The germline V gene has CDR1 SGHAT and CDR2 FQNNGV. This CDR3 region has 14 residues. As DNA, the CDR3 is TGTGCCAGCAGCTTAACGGTGCGGGTGAATACGCAGTATTTT. This sequence encodes CASSLTVRVNTQYF.

There are a few counts of this clone. This sequence joins TRBV11-2 and TRBJ1-3; D uncertain. Trimming shortened V by 7 bases and J by 3 bases, and 7 bases separated the two germline ends. The CDR3 is made up of 12 amino acids. Germline-derived CDR1 and CDR2 are SGHAT and FQNNGV. DNA of the CDR3: TGTGCCAGCACCCCTTTTGGAAACACCATATATTTT. It specifies CASTPFGNTIYF.

The chain links TRBV5-4 to TRBJ2-2; D may match TRBD1 or TRBD2 (5 bases each). The V gene lost 5 bases and the J gene lost 0 bases, with 17 bases spanning the gap. Germline V CDR1 and CDR2: SGHNT, YYREEE (reference sequence). The CDR3 covers 17 residues. As DNA, the CDR3 is TGTGCCAGCAGTACTGGGACGTCACTCGCGAACACCGGGGAGCTGTTTTTT. Protein sequence: CASSTGTSLANTGELFF.

The chain carries TRBV15 and TRBJ2-5; maybe TRBD1 (5 bases). This CDR3 is 15 amino acids long. V dropped 8 bases and J dropped 2 bases, with 18 bases sitting between them. CDR1 and CDR2 (germline): LNHNV, YYDKDF (reference sequence). The CDR3 nucleotides read TGTGCCACCCAGAGTGGGGCTAGTGTTCAAGAGACCCAGTACTTC. This encodes CATQSGASVQETQYF.

This clone has a handful of counts. The V gene is TRBV5-1, the J gene TRBJ1-1, with D hard to call. The V end was cut by 2 bases, the J end by 0 bases, with 5 bases between. This CDR3 spans 13 amino acids. The germline V gene encodes CDR1 SGHRS and CDR2 YFSETQ. The CDR3 loop is CASSFSLNTEAFF. CDR3 coding DNA: TGCGCCAGCAGCTTCTCCCTGAACACTGAAGCTTTCTTT.

Details on this clone: The sample has other DNA sequences that encode this CDR3 too. The rearrangement uses TRBV5-1 and TRBJ2-1; 11 bases align to TRBD2. V shed 2 bases and J 10 bases; nucleotides not matched to a gene: 5. Germline V lookup: CDR1 SGHRS, CDR2 YFSETQ. The CDR3 length is 14 residues. The DNA of the CDR3 is TGCGCCAGCAGCTTACTAGCGGGAGTAAACGAGCAGTTCTTC. Protein sequence: CASSLLAGVNEQFF.